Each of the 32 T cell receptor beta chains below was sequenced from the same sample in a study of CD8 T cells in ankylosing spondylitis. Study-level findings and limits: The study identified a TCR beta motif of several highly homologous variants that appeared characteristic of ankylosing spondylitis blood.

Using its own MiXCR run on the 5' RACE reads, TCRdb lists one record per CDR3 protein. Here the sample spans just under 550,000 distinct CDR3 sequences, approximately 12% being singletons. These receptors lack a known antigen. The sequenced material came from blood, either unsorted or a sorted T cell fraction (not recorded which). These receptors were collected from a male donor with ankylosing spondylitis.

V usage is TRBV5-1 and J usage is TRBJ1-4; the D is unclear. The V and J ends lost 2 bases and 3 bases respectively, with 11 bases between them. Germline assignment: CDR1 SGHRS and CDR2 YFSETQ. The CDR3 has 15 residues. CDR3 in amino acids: CASSLGGDSNEKLFF. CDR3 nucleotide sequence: TGCGCCAGCAGCTTAGGCGGTGATTCTAATGAAAAACTGTTTTTT.

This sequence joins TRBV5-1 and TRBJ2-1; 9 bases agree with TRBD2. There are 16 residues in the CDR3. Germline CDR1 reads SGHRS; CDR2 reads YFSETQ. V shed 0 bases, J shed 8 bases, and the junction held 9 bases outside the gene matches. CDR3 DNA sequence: TGCGCCAGCAGCTTGGAAGGTGCTAGCGGGAAGGATGAGCAGTTCTTC. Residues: CASSLEGASGKDEQFF.

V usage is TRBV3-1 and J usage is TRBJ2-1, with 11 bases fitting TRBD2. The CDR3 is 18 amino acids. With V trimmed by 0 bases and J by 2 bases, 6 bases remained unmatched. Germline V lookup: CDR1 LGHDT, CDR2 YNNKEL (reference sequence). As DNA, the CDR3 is TGTGCCAGCAGCCAAGATAAGGCGACTAGCGGGGCCTACAATGAGCAGTTCTTC. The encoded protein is CASSQDKATSGAYNEQFF.

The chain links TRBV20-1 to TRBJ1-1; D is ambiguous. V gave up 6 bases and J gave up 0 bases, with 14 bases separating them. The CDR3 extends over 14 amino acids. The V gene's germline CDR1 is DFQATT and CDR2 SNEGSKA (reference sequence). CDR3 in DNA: TGCAGTGCCACGAGCGAACAGCTGAACACTGAAGCTTTCTTT. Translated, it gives CSATSEQLNTEAFF.

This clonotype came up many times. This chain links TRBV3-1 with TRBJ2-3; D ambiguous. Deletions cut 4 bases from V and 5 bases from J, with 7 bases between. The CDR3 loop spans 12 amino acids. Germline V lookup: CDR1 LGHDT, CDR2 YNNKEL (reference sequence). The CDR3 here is CASSLQRDTQYF. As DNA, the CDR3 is TGTGCCAGCAGCCTACAGAGAGATACGCAGTATTTT.

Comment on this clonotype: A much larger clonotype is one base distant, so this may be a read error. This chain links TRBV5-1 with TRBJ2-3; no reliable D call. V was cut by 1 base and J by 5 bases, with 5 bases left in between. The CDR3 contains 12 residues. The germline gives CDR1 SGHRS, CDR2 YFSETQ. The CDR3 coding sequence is TGCGCCAGCAGCTTGCCCGGAGATACGCAGTATTTT. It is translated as CASSLPGDTQYF.

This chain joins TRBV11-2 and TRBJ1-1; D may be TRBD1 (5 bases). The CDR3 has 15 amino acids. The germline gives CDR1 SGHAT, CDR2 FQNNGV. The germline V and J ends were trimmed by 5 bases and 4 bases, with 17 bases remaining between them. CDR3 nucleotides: TGTGCCAGCAGCCCGCAGAGAGGGGACCGCACTGAAGCTTTCTTT. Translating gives CASSPQRGDRTEAFF.

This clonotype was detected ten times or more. The CDR3 DNA reads as TGCGCCAGAACCGGGACAGGGAGCTCCCGTGGTGTCCCTCGGGAGCAGTACTTC. Protein sequence: CARTGTGSSRGVPREQYF. This chain connects TRBV5-1 to TRBJ2-7; 9 bases are a match to TRBD1. Germline V gene lookup returns CDR1 SGHRS and CDR2 YFSETQ. This CDR3 has 18 amino acids. The V gene end was trimmed by 8 bases and the J gene end by 7 bases; junction bases not matched to a gene: 25.

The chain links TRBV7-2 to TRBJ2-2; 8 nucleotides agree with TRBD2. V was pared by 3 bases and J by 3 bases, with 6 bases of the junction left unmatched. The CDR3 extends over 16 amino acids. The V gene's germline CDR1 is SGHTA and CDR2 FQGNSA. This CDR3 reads CASSLVSGSYTGELFF. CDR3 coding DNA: TGTGCCAGCAGCTTGGTCAGCGGGAGTTACACCGGGGAGCTGTTTTTT.

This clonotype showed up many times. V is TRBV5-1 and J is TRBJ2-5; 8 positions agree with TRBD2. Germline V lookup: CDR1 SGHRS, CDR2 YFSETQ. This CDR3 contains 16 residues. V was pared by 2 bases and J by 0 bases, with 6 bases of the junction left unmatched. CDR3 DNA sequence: TGCGCCAGCAGCTTAGGGACTAGTGATTACCAAGAGACCCAGTACTTC. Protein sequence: CASSLGTSDYQETQYF.

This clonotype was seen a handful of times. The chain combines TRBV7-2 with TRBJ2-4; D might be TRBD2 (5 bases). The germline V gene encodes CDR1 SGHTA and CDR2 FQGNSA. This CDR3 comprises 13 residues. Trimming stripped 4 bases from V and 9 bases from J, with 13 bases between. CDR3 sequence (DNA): TGTGCCAGCAGCTCCTGGGAGAACCGCATTCAGTACTTC. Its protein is CASSSWENRIQYF.

This CDR3 reads CAWGTGVGNQPQHF. DNA for the CDR3: TGTGCCTGGGGGACAGGCGTGGGCAATCAGCCCCAGCATTTT. The genes are TRBV30 and TRBJ1-5; 8 bases align to TRBD1. Germline loops: CDR1 GTSNPN, CDR2 SVGIG (reference sequence). This CDR3 has 14 amino acids. V lost 5 bases to trimming and J lost 2 bases; unmatched junction nucleotides: 5.

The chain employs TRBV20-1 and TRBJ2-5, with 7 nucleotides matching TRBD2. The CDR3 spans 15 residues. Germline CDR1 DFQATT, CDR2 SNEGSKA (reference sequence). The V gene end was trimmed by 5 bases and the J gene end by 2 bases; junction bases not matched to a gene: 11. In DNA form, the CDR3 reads TGCAGTGCTCCACCGACTAGCTCCCTACAAGAGACCCAGTACTTC. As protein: CSAPPTSSLQETQYF.

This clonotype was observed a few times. The CDR3 reads CASSISVNEQFF. The CDR3 nucleotides read TGTGCCAGCAGCATTAGTGTCAATGAGCAGTTCTTC. This chain uses TRBV7-2 with TRBJ2-1; D gene uncertain. This CDR3 contains 12 residues. Germline lookup yields CDR1 SGHTA and CDR2 FQGNSA. The V and J ends lost 5 bases and 6 bases respectively, with 8 bases between them.

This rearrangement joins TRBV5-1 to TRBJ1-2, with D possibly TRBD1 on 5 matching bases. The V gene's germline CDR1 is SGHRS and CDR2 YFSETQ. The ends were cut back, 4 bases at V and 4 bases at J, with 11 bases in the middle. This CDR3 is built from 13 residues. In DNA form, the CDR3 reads TGCGCCAGCAGCGCCGACAGTGTCTATGGCTACACCTTC. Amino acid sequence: CASSADSVYGYTF.

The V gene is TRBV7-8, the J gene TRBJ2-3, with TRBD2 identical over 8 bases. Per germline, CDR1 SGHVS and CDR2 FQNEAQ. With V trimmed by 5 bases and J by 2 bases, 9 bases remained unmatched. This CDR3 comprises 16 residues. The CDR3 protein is CASSLTSATTTDTQYF. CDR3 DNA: TGTGCCAGCAGCCTGACTAGCGCCACCACCACAGATACGCAGTATTTT.

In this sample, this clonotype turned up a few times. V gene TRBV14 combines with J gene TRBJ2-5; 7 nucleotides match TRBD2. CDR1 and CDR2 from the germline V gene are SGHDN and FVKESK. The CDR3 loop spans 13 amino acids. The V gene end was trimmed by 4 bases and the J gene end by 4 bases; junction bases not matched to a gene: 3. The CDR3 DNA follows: TGTGCCAGCAGCCCCCGCGGGAGAGAGACCCAGTACTTC. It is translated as CASSPRGRETQYF.

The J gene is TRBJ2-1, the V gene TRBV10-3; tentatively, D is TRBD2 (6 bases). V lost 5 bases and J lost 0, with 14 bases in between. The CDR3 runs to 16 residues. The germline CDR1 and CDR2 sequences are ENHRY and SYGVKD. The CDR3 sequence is CAISRSGRSSYNEQFF. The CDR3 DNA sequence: TGTGCCATCAGTCGATCCGGGAGAAGCTCCTACAATGAGCAGTTCTTC.

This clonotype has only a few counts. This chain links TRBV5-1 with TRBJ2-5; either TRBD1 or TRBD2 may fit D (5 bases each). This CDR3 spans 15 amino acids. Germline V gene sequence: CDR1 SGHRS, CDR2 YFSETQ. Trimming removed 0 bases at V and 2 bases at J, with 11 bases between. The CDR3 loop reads CASSLEGDPQETQYF. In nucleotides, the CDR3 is TGCGCCAGCAGCTTGGAAGGGGACCCTCAAGAGACCCAGTACTTC.

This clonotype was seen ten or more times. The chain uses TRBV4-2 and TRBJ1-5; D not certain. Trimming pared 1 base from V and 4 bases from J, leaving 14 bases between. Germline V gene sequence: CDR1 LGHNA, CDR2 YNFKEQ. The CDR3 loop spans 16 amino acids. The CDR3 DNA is TGTGCCAGCAGCCAAGTCCAGGCCGAAGAGAATCAGCCCCAGCATTTT. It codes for CASSQVQAEENQPQHF.

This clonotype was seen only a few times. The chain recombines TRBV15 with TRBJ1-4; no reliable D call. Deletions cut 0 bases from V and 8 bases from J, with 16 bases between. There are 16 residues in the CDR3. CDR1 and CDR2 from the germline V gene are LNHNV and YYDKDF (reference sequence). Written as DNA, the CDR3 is TGTGCCACCAGCAGAGATCGAAGAGGGCTTGGCGAAAAACTGTTTTTT. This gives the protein CATSRDRRGLGEKLFF.

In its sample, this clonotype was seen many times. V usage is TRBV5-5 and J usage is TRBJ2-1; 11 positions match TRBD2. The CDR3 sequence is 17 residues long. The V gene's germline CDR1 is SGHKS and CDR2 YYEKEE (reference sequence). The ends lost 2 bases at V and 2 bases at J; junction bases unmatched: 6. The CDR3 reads CASSFRLAGGTYNEQFF. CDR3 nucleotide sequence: TGTGCCAGCAGCTTTAGGCTAGCGGGAGGTACCTACAATGAGCAGTTCTTC. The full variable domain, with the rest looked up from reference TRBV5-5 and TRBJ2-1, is DAGVTQSPTHLIKTRGQQVTLRCSPISGHKSVSWYQQVLGQGPQFIFQYYEKEERGRGNFPDRFSARQFPNYSSELNVNALLLGDSALYLCASSFRLAGGTYNEQFFGPGTRLTVL.

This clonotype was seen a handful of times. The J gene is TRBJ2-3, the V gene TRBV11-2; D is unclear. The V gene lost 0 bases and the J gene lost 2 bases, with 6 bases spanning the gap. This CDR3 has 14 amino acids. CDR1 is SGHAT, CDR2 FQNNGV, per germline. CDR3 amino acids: CASSLESYTDTQYF. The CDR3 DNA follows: TGTGCCAGCAGCTTAGAAAGTTACACAGATACGCAGTATTTT.

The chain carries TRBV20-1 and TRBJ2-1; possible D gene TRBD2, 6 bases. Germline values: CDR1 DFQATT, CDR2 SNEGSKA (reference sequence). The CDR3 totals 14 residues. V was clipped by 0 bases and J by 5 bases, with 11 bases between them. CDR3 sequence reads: CSARDSGRHNEQFF. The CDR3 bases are TGCAGTGCTAGAGATAGCGGTCGCCACAATGAGCAGTTCTTC.

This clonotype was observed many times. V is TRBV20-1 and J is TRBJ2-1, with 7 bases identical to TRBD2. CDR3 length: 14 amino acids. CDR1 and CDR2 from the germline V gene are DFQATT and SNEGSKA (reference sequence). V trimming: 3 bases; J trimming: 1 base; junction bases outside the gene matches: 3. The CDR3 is CSASERGSYNEQFF. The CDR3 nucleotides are TGCAGTGCTAGCGAGCGGGGTTCCTACAATGAGCAGTTCTTC.

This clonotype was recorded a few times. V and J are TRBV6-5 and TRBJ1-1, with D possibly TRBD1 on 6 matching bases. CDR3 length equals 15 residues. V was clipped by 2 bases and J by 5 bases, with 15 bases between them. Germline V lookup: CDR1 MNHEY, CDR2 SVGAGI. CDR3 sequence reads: CASSYPEGGLTEAFF. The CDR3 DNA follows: TGTGCCAGCAGTTACCCCGAAGGGGGGCTGACTGAAGCTTTCTTT.

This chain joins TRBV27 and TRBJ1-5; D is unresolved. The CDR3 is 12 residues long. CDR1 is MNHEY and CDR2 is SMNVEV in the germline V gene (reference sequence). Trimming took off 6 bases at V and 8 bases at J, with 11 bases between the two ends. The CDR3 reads CASSSTEEPQHF. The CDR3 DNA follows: TGTGCCAGCAGCTCCACCGAGGAGCCCCAGCATTTT.

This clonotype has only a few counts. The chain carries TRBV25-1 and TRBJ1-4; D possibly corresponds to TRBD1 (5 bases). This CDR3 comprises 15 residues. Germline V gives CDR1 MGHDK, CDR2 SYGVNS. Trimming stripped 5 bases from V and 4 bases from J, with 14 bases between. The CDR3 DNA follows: TGTGCCAGCAGTAACCCGGGACGGTTTAATGAAAAACTGTTTTTT. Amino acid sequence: CASSNPGRFNEKLFF.

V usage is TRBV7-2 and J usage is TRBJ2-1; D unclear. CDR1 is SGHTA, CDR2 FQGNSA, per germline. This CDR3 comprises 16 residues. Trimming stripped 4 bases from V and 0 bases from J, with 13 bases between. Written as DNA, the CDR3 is TGTGCCAGCAGCTCCCTTAGGCGGAGCTCCTACAATGAGCAGTTCTTC. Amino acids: CASSSLRRSSYNEQFF.

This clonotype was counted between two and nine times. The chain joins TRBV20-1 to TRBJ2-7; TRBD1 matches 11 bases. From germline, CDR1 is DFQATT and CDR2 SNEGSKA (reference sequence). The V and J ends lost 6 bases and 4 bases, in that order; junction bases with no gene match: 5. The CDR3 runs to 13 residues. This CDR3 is CSARTGGLYEQYF. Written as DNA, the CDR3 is TGCAGTGCAAGGACAGGGGGCCTTTACGAGCAGTACTTC.

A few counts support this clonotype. The CDR3, as DNA: TGTGCCAGCAGTTACTCGTTTAGAAGGGCCGGGGAGCAGTTCTTC. Translation gives CASSYSFRRAGEQFF. V gene TRBV6-2 or TRBV6-3 combines with J gene TRBJ2-1; D gene ambiguous. The CDR3 has 15 residues. CDR1 is MNHEY and CDR2 is SVGEGT in the germline V gene. The V end was cut by 0 bases, the J end by 10 bases, with 16 bases between.

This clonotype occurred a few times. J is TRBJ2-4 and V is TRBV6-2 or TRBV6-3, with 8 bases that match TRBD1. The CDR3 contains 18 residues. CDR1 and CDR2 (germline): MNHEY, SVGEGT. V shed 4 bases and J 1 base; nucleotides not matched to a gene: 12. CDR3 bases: TGTGCCAGCAGTTTCCTCGGGACAGGACTGATCGCCAAAAACATTCAGTACTTC. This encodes CASSFLGTGLIAKNIQYF.